The sample holds many counts of the clone carrying this T cell receptor (beta chain). Regions amplified from RNA transcripts were the TCR beta CDR3 regions. TCR CDR3 regions were first amplified by RT-PCR with HTBI primers. From the multiplex PCR reads, TCRdb called clonotypes with MiXCR, one entry per CDR3 protein. Among hundreds of thousands of distinct CDR3 sequences, approximately 36% were seen once, and the ten largest hold approximately 31%. Source material for PBMCs was over 8 ml fresh peripheral blood. The data are from a study of T cells in Graves' hyperthyroidism and ophthalmopathy. The TCR comes from a woman in her thirties or forties with Graves' hyperthyroidism. Sequencing input: blood.

CDR3 region: CASSLVTKETQYF. In nucleotides, the CDR3 is TGCGCCAGCAGCCTGGTGACGAAAGAGACCCAGTACTTC. J is TRBJ2-5 and V is TRBV5-1, with D unclear. CDR1 and CDR2 (germline): SGHRS, YFSETQ. The CDR3 runs to 13 residues. Between the trimmed V and J ends, which lost 4 bases and 3 bases, there was a span of 10 bases.